The clone carrying this TCR beta chain showed up just a few times. Its antigen is not known. A read error may explain this, as a much larger clone is one base away. The lymph nodes were axillary draining lymph nodes from breast cancer patients. The sample comes from a study of breast tumors, draining lymph nodes, adjacent tissues. Broader study findings: Findings are consistent with lymph node origin and intratumoral expansion of most tumor T cells. That most tumor T cells come from lymph nodes remained unproven.

TCRdb reprocessed the multiplex PCR reads with MiXCR, giving one entry per CDR3 protein. The sample carries about 180,000 distinct CDR3 sequences, 25% to 40% recorded once. Per germline, CDR1 DFQATT and CDR2 SNEGSKA (reference sequence). This CDR3 has 12 residues. The TCR comes from a female donor with breast cancer. Some clones in this sample may be carry-over from other donors' samples. Sequencing was performed on axillary lymph node tissue. V is TRBV20-1 and J is TRBJ2-7; possibly TRBD2 for D (6 bases). Written as DNA, the CDR3 is TGCAGTGCTAACGGCGGGACCTACGAGCCGTACTTC. Its translation: CSANGGTYEPYF.